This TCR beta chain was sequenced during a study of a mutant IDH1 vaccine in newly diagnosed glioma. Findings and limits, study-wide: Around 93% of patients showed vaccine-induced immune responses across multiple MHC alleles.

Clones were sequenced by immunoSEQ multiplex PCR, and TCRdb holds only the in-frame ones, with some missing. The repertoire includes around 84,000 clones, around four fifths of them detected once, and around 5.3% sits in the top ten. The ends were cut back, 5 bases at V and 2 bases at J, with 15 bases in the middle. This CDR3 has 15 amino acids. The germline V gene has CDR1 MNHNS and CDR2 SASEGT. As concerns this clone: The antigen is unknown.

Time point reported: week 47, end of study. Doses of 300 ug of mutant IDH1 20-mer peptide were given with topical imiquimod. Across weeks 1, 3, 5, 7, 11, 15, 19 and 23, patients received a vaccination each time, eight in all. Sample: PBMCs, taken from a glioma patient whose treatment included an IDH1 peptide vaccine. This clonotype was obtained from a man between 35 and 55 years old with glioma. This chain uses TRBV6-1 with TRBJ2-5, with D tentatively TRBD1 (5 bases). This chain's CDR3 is CASSRGPTGQETQYF. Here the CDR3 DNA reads TGTGCCAGCAGTCGAGGACCAACAGGACAAGAGACCCAGTACTTC.